The rows below give T cell receptor beta chains drawn from one sample of a study of blood T cell repertoires in COVID-19. Using immunoSEQ multiplex PCR, the repertoire was profiled, and TCRdb retains in-frame clones only, with some absent. The table has more than 150,000 clones, around 85% seen once. What was sequenced was peripheral blood. These receptors were collected from a woman older than 75 with acute or convalescent COVID-19. The CDR3 runs from the conserved cysteine through the conserved F or W. D genes are given only for firm matches. Clone size is given for some rows only: seen once, a few or many times, or a class if the clone is expanded.

. TRBJ2-7 13 TRBD1 TRBV25-1 TGTGCCAGCAGGAGACAGGGGGTGTACGAGCAGTACTTC CASRRQGVYEQYF
. TRBJ1-2 14 TRBD1 TRBV7-9 TGTGCCAGTGCCACAGGGGGCGTAAACTATGGCTACACCTTC CASATGGVNYGYTF
. TRBJ1-1 14 TRBD1 TRBV5-1 TGCGCCAGCAGCTTGTTTCAGGGGGACACTGAAGCTTTCTTT CASSLFQGDTEAFF
. TRBJ1-1 15 . TRBV19 TGTGCCAGTAGTCCCGATTGGGGGGGCGGAACTGAAGCTTTCTTT CASSPDWGGGTEAFF
. TRBJ1-4 17 TRBD1 TRBV9 TGTGCCAGCAGCGGGACAGGGGGAAGGTCAACTAATGAAAAACTGTTTTTT CASSGTGGRSTNEKLFF
. TRBJ2-7 15 . TRBV15 TGTGCCACCAGCAGAGAGATAGGACACTCTTACGAGCAGTACTTC CATSREIGHSYEQYF
. TRBJ2-7 15 . TRBV9 TGTGCCAGCGGCAGAGCGGTGGAAGGTTCAAACGAGCAGTACTTC CASGRAVEGSNEQYF
. TRBJ2-2 16 . TRBV30 TGTGCCTGGAGTGTTTCGGGGACAATTAACACCGGGGAGCTGTTTTTT CAWSVSGTINTGELFF
. TRBJ1-1 15 TRBD1 TRBV2 TGTGCCAGCAGCCCCGGGACAGGGGCCAACACTGAAGCTTTCTTT CASSPGTGANTEAFF
. TRBJ1-2 14 . TRBV9 TGTGCCAGCAGCGCCCCCGGGATACCCAGTGGCTACACCTTC CASSAPGIPSGYTF
. TRBJ1-5 15 TRBD1 TRBV19 TGTGCCAGTAGTGGGCTGACAGGGAGAGGTCAGCCCCAGCATTTT CASSGLTGRGQPQHF
. TRBJ2-1 16 TRBD2 TRBV6-4 TGTGCCAGCAGTGACTCGGGTAGCGGGGGGTACAATGAGCAGTTCTTC CASSDSGSGGYNEQFF
. TRBJ2-1 14 TRBD1 TRBV6-2/TRBV6-3 TGTGCCAGCAGTTCGACAGGGTCCTACAATGAGCAGTTCTTC CASSSTGSYNEQFF
. TRBJ2-3 13 . TRBV12-3/TRBV12-4 TGTGCCAGCAGTTTCTCAACGGGGGATACGCAGTATTTT CASSFSTGDTQYF
. TRBJ1-1 14 . TRBV7-9 TGTGCCAGCAGCCAGGGGAGGGGGTGGACTGAAGCTTTCTTT CASSQGRGWTEAFF
. TRBJ2-4 13 TRBD2 TRBV2 TGTGCCAGCAGCGTTGGACTAGCGGCAGGGTGGTACTTC CASSVGLAAGWYF
. TRBJ1-1 12 . TRBV6-2/TRBV6-3 TGTGCCAGCAGTTACCCGGGGGGGGGAGCTTTCTTT CASSYPGGGAFF
once TRBJ1-1 13 . TRBV24-1 TGTGCCACCAGAAGAGAATCAAACACTGAAGCTTTCTTT CATRRESNTEAFF
. TRBJ1-1 16 TRBD1 TRBV5-1 TGCGCCAGCAGCGTGGGACAGGGGGCTCCGATTACTGAAGCTTTCTTT CASSVGQGAPITEAFF
. TRBJ1-1 16 TRBD1 TRBV19 TGTGCCAGTACCGTTTTCTGGACAGGCAAAATCACTGAAGCTTTCTTT CASTVFWTGKITEAFF
. TRBJ2-3 16 . TRBV4-1 TGCGCCAGCAGCCAAGGCAGACTGGGGGCTGCAGATACGCAGTATTTT CASSQGRLGAADTQYF
. TRBJ1-1 16 . TRBV4-1 TGCGCCAGCAGGAGCACTTGGACAGTTATGAACACTGAAGCTTTCTTT CASRSTWTVMNTEAFF
. TRBJ2-3 16 TRBD2 TRBV4-1 TGCGCCAGCAGCCAGCCCGAGAGCGGGGACACAGATACGCAGTATTTT CASSQPESGDTDTQYF
. TRBJ1-4 15 . TRBV19 TGTGCCAGTAGTAGGGTACGGGGAGAAGGAGAAAAACTGTTTTTT CASSRVRGEGEKLFF
. TRBJ2-4 15 . TRBV7-8 TGTGCCAGCAGTCCCAGGTTGATAGCCAAAAACATTCAGTACTTC CASSPRLIAKNIQYF
. TRBJ1-2 13 . TRBV21-1 TGTGCCAGCGGGGCAGGAGACTCCTATGGCTACACCTTC CASGAGDSYGYTF
. TRBJ1-2 14 . TRBV4-3 TGCGCCAGCAGCCACGAGGGAGGGTGGGGTGGCTACACCTTC CASSHEGGWGGYTF